These 10 T cell receptor beta chains share one sample of origin, sequenced in a study of CD8+CD57+ T cells in acquired aplastic anemia. Investigators profiled TCR beta VDJ and CDR3 from genomic DNA template. TCRdb reprocessed the reads with MiXCR, giving one entry per CDR3 protein. The sample holds about 190,000 distinct CDR3 sequences, 40% to 55% seen once. Those patients picked for sequencing had displayed CD8+CD57+ cell expansion on flow cytometry. The sample consisted of sorted CD4+, CD8+, or CD8+CD57+ T cells (not recorded which) from PBMCs. These receptors all come from a human donor with aplastic anemia.

This clonotype was counted ten times or more. This chain uses TRBV20-1 with TRBJ2-2, with D maybe TRBD2 (8 bases). Trimming shortened V by 0 bases and J by 1 base, and 18 bases separated the two germline ends. The CDR3 is 18 residues long. Germline-derived CDR1 and CDR2 are DFQATT and SNEGSKA (reference sequence). CDR3 in amino acids: CSARDRGSGTVNTGELFF. The CDR3 bases are TGCAGTGCTAGAGATAGAGGTAGCGGGACAGTGAACACCGGGGAGCTGTTTTTT.

As for this clonotype: A much larger clone is a single base away; this may be a read error. This chain connects TRBV6-1 to TRBJ2-1; D not resolved. The CDR3 has 13 residues. The ends were cut back, 11 bases at V and 0 bases at J, with 11 bases in the middle. Per germline, CDR1 MNHNS and CDR2 SASEGT. This CDR3 reads CACTVSSYNEQFF. CDR3 bases: TGTGCCTGCACCGTAAGCTCCTACAATGAGCAGTTCTTC.

This clonotype was counted only a few times. CDR3 sequence: CASLVWTGNGYTF. CDR3 bases: TGTGCCAGCTTGGTGTGGACAGGGAACGGCTACACCTTC. The chain employs TRBV2 and TRBJ1-2; TRBD1 matches 8 bases. The V and J ends lost 8 bases and 8 bases, in that order; junction bases with no gene match: 10. CDR1 and CDR2 from the germline V gene are SNHLY and FYNNEI. The CDR3 is 13 amino acids.

V gene TRBV24-1 combines with J gene TRBJ2-2; 7 nucleotides match TRBD1. This CDR3 region has 17 residues. V dropped 7 bases and J dropped 8; count of bases not matched to a gene: 18. Germline values: CDR1 KGHDR, CDR2 SFDVKD. The CDR3 here is CATSLQGPDSKMGELFF. The CDR3 DNA reads as TGTGCCACCAGCTTACAGGGGCCCGATTCCAAGATGGGGGAGCTGTTTTTT.

The rearrangement links TRBV7-9 to TRBJ1-1; no clear D. Germline V gene sequence: CDR1 SEHNR, CDR2 FQNEAQ (reference sequence). This CDR3 spans 13 amino acids. V lost 8 bases to trimming and J lost 0 bases, with 10 bases between them. The CDR3 region is CASLISLNTEAFF. Written as DNA, the CDR3 is TGTGCCAGCCTAATCAGTTTGAACACTGAAGCTTTCTTT.

In its sample, this clonotype was seen many times. The chain joins TRBV20-1 to TRBJ1-2; tentatively, D is TRBD1 (5 bases). Germline lookup yields CDR1 DFQATT and CDR2 SNEGSKA (reference sequence). This CDR3 is 13 amino acids long. V lost 6 bases to trimming and J lost 3 bases, with 14 bases between them. DNA of the CDR3: TGCAGTGCCTACCGGGACGGTGACTATGGCTACACCTTC. It specifies CSAYRDGDYGYTF.

This clonotype was counted once. Its ends do not fully match the called genes, so a read error is possible. The chain recombines TRBV30 with TRBJ2-4; D remains unclear. The CDR3 sequence is 13 residues long. In germline, CDR1 is GTSNPN, CDR2 SVGIG (reference sequence). As DNA, the CDR3 is TGTGCCTGGGGTGTAAATGACCAAAACATTCAGTACTTC. Protein sequence: CAWGVNDQNIQYF.

This clonotype has at least ten counts. V and J are TRBV6-2 or TRBV6-3 and TRBJ1-2; D remains ambiguous. Germline lookup yields CDR1 MNHEY and CDR2 SVGEGT. This CDR3 region has 14 residues. Trimming stripped 0 bases from V and 8 bases from J, with 13 bases between. This CDR3 is CASSYSVAGGGYTF. CDR3 DNA sequence: TGTGCCAGCAGTTACTCGGTGGCAGGCGGCGGCTACACCTTC.

The chain recombines TRBV9 with TRBJ1-1, with 8 bases that match TRBD1. V gave up 3 bases and J gave up 6 bases; unmatched junction bases: 7. The CDR3 totals 14 residues. Looked up from germline, CDR1 is SGDLS and CDR2 is YYNGEE. CDR3 sequence reads: CASSGTTGDAEAFF. The CDR3 DNA sequence: TGTGCCAGCAGCGGGACGACAGGGGATGCTGAAGCTTTCTTT.

This clonotype was counted ten times or more. The rearrangement links TRBV7-2 to TRBJ1-2; weak D call: TRBD1 (6 bases). The CDR3 runs to 14 residues. CDR1 is SGHTA, CDR2 FQGNSA, per germline. V was clipped by 5 bases and J by 7 bases, with 17 bases between them. CDR3 nucleotides: TGTGCCAGCAGCGACACAGGGAGGGAGCGTGGCTACACCTTC. This codes for CASSDTGRERGYTF.